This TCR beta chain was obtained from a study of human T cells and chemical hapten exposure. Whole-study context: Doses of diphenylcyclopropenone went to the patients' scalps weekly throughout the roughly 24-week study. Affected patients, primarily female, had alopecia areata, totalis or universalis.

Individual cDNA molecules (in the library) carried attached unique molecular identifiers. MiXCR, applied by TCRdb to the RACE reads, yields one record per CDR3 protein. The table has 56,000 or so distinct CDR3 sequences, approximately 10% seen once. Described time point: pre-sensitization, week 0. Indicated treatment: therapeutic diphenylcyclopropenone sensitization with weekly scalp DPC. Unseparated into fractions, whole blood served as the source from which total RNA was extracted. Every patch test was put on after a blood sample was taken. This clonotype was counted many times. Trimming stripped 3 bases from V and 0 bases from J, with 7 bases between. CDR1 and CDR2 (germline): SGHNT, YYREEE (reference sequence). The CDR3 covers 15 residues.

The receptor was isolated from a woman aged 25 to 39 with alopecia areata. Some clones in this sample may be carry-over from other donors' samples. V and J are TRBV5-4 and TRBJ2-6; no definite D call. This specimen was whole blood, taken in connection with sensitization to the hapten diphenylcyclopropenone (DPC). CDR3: CASSSLSSGANVLTF. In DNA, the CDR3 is TGTGCCAGCAGCTCTCTAAGCTCTGGGGCCAACGTCCTGACTTTC.